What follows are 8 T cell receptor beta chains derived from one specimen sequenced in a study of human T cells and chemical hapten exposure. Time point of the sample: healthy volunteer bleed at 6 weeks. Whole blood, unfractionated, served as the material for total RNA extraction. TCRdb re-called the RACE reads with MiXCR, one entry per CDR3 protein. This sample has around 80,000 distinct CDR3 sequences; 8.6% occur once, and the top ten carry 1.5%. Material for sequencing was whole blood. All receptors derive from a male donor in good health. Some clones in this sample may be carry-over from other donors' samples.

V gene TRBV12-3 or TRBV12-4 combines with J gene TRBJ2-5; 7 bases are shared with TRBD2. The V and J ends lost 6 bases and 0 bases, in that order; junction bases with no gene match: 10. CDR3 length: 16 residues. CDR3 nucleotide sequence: TGTGCCAGCAGCCGCGGGGATCGGGGGGACCAAGAGACCCAGTACTTC. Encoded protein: CASSRGDRGDQETQYF.

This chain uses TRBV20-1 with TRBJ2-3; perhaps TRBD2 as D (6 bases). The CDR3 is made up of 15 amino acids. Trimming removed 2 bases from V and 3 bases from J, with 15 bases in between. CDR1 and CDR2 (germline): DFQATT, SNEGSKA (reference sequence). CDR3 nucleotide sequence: TGCAGTGCTAGATCGATACGGGAGTCGACAGATACGCAGTATTTT. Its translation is CSARSIRESTDTQYF.

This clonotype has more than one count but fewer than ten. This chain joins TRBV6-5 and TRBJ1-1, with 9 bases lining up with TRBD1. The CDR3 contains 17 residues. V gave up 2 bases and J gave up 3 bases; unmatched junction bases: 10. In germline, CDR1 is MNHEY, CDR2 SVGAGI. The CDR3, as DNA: TGTGCCAGCAGTTACGCCGGGACAGGGAGAGGGTACACTGAAGCTTTCTTT. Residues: CASSYAGTGRGYTEAFF.

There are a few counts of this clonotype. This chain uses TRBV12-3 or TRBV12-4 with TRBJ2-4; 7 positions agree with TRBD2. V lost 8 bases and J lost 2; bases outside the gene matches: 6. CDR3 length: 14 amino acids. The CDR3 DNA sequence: TGTGCCAGCGGACCACTAGCGACCAAAAACATTCAGTACTTC. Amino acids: CASGPLATKNIQYF.

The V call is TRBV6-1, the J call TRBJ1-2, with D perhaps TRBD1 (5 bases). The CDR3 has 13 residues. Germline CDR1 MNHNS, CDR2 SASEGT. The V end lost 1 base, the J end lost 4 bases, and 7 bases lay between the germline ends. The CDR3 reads CASSEGGSYGYTF. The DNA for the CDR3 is TGTGCCAGCAGTGAAGGGGGCAGCTATGGCTACACCTTC.

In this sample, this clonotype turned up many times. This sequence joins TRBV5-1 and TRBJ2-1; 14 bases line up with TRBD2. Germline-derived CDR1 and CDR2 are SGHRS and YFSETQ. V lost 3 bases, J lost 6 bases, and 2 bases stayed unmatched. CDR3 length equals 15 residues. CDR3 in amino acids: CASSSGLAGANEQFF. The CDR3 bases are TGCGCCAGCAGCTCGGGACTAGCGGGAGCCAATGAGCAGTTCTTC.

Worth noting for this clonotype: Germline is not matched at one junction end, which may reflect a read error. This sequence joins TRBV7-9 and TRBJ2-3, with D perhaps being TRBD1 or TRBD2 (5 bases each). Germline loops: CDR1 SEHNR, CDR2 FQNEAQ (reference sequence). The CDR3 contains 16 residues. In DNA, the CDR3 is TGTGTCAGCAGGCCTCGTCGGGGCCCTTCCACGGATACGCAGTATTTT. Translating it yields CVSRPRRGPSTDTQYF.

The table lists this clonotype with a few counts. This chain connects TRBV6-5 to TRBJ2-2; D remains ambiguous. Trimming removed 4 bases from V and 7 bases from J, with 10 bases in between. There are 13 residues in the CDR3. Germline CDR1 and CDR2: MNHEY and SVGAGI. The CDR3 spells CASSSDGGGELFF. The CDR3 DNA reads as TGTGCCAGCAGTTCAGATGGCGGCGGGGAGCTGTTTTTT.